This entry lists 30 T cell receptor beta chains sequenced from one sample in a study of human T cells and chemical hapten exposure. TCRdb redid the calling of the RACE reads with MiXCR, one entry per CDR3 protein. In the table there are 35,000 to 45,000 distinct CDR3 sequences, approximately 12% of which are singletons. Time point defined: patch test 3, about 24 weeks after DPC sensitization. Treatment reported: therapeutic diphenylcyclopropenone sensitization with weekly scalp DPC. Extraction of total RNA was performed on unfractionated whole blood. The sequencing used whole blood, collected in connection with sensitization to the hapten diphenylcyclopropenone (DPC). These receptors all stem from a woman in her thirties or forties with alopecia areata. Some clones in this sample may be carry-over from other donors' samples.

The CDR3, as DNA: TGCGCCAGCAGCCAAGATTGGGCTGGCGAGACCCAGTACTTC. Amino acid sequence: CASSQDWAGETQYF. The rearrangement uses TRBV4-3 and TRBJ2-5; D gene ambiguous. Trimming removed 0 bases at V and 5 bases at J, with 10 bases between. The length of the CDR3 is 14 residues. Per germline, CDR1 LGHNA and CDR2 YSLEER.

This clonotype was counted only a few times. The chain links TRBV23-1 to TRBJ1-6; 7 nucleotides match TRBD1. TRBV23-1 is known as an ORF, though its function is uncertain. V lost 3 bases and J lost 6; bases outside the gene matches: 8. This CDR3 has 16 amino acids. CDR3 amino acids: CASSHRLTGFNSPLHF. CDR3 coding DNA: TGCGCCAGCAGTCATCGATTGACAGGGTTTAATTCACCCCTCCACTTT.

CDR3 DNA: TGTGCCAGCAGTTTATTGGGCAGCGAGGGCACCGGGGAGCTGTTTTTT. Protein: CASSLLGSEGTGELFF. This chain joins TRBV28 and TRBJ2-2; perhaps TRBD2 as D (5 bases). CDR1 MDHEN and CDR2 SYDVKM come from the germline V gene. The CDR3 is 16 residues long. The V end lost 1 base, the J end lost 4 bases, and 13 bases lay between the germline ends.

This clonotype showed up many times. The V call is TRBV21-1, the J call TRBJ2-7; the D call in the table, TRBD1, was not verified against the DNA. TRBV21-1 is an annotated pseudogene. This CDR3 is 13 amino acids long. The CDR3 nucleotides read TGTGCCAGCAGCGCGACAGGGCCGAGTGAGCAGTACTTC. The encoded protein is CASSATGPSEQYF.

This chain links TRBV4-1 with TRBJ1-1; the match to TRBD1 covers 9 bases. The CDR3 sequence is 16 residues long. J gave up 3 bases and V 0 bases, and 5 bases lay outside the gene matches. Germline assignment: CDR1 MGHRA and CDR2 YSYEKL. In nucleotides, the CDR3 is TGCGCCAGCAGCCAAGATACAGGGGGCCTTGACACTGAAGCTTTCTTT. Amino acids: CASSQDTGGLDTEAFF.

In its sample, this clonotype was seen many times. The CDR3 region has the DNA TGTGCCAGCTCACCGGGCAATCAGGCCCCAGCTTTCTTT. It encodes CASSPGNQAPAFF. The chain uses TRBV18 and TRBJ1-1, with D unclear. This CDR3 has 13 residues. Germline V gene data show CDR1 as KGHSH and CDR2 as LQKENI. The V and J ends lost 3 bases and 10 bases respectively, with 15 bases between them.

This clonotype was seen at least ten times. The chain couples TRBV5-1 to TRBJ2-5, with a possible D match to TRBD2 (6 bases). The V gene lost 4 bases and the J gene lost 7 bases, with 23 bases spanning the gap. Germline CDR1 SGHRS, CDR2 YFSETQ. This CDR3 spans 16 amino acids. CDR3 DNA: TGCGCCAGCAGCCAGGCCGGGGCGGGGAACAAAGGGACCCAGTACTTC. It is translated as CASSQAGAGNKGTQYF.

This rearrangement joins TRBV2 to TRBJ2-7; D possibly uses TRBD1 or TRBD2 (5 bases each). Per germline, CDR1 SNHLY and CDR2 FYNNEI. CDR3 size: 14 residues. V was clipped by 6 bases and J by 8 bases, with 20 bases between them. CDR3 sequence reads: CASRASGASVKQYF. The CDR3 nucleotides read TGTGCCAGCAGAGCTTCCGGGGCCAGCGTAAAGCAGTACTTC.

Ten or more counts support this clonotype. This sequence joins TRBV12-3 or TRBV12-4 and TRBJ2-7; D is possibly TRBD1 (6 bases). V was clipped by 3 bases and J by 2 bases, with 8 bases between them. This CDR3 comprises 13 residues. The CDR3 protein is CASSFNRAYEQYF. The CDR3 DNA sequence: TGTGCCAGCAGTTTTAACAGGGCCTACGAGCAGTACTTC.

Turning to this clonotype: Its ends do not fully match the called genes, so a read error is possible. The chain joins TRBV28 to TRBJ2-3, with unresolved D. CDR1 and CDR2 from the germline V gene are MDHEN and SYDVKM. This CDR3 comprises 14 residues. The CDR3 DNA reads TGTGCCAGCAGTTTATCGAGCCTCACAGATCCGCAGTATTTT. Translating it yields CASSLSSLTDPQYF.

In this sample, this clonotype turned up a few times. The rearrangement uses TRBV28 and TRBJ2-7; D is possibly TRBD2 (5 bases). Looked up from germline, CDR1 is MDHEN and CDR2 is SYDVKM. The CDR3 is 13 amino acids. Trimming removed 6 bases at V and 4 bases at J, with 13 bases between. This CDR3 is CASSGPGFYEQYF. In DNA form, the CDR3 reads TGTGCCAGCAGCGGGCCGGGGTTTTACGAGCAGTACTTC.

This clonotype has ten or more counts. CDR3 region: CASSLTLYNEQFF. CDR3 bases: TGTGCCAGCAGCCTAACCCTTTACAATGAGCAGTTCTTC. This chain connects TRBV7-8 to TRBJ2-1; D is undetermined. Germline V gives CDR1 SGHVS, CDR2 FQNEAQ. This CDR3 spans 13 amino acids. V was shortened by 5 bases and J by 4 bases, with 9 bases between the two germline ends.

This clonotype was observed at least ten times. The CDR3 nucleotides are TGTGCCAGCAGTTTACCGCCGAAGCTGTTTTTT. Its translation: CASSLPPKLFF. The V gene is TRBV28, the J gene TRBJ2-2, with D uncertain. The germline gives CDR1 MDHEN, CDR2 SYDVKM. This CDR3 spans 11 amino acids. V lost 2 bases and J lost 12, with 7 bases in between.

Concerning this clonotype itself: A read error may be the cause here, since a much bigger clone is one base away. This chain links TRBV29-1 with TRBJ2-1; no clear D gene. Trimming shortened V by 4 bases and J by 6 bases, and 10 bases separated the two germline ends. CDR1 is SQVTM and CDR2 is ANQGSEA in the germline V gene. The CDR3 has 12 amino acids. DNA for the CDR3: TGCAGCGTTGTGGTCGGGTCCAATGAGCAGTTCTTC. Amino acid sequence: CSVVVGSNEQFF.

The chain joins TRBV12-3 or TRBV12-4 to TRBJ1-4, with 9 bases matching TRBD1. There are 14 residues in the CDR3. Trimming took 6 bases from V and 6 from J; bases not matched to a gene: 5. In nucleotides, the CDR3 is TGTGCCAGCAGGGGGACAGGGACTGATGAAAAACTGTTTTTT. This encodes CASRGTGTDEKLFF.

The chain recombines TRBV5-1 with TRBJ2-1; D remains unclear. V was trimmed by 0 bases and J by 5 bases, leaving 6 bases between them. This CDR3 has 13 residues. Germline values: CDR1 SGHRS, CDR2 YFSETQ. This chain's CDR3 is CASSLVGHNEQFF. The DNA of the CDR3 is TGCGCCAGCAGCTTGGTCGGGCACAATGAGCAGTTCTTC. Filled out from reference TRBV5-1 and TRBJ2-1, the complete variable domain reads KAGVTQTPRYLIKTRGQQVTLSCSPISGHRSVSWYQQTPGQGLQFLFEYFSETQRNKGNFPGRFSGRQFSNSRSEMNVSTLELGDSALYLCASSLVGHNEQFFGPGTRLTVL.

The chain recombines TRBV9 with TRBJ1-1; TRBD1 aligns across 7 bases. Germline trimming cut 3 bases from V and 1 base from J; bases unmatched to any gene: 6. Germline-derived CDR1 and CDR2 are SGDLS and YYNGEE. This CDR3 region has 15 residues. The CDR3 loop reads CASSAKQGKNTEAFF. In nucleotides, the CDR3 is TGTGCCAGCAGCGCAAAACAGGGGAAGAACACTGAAGCTTTCTTT.

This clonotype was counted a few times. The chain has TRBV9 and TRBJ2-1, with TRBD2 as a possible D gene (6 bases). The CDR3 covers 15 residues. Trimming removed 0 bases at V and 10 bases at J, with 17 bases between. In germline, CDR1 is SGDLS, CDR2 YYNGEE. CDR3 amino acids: CASSVGLARIEEQFF. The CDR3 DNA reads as TGTGCCAGCAGCGTAGGCCTAGCGCGCATAGAGGAGCAGTTCTTC.

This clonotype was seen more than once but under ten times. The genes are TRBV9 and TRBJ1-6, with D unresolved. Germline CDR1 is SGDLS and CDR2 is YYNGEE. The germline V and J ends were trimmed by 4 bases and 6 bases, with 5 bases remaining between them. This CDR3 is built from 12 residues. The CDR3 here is CASSTRNSPLHF. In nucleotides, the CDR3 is TGTGCCAGCAGCACTCGTAATTCACCCCTCCACTTT.

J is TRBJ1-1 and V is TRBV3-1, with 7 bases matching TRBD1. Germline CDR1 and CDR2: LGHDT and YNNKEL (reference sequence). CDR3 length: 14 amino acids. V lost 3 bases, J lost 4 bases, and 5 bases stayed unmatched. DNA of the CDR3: TGTGCCAGCAGCCAGACAGGGAGGGGCACTGAAGCTTTCTTT. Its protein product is CASSQTGRGTEAFF.

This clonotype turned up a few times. CDR3 in amino acids: CSARANLGHYNEQFF. Here the CDR3 DNA reads TGCAGTGCTAGGGCGAACTTGGGGCATTACAATGAGCAGTTCTTC. V usage is TRBV20-1 and J usage is TRBJ2-1; perhaps TRBD1 as D (5 bases). The V and J ends lost 3 bases and 4 bases respectively, with 16 bases between them. CDR1 and CDR2 (germline): DFQATT, SNEGSKA (reference sequence). CDR3 length equals 15 residues.

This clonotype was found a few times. CDR3 in DNA: TGCAGCGTTCGCAGGGGCACCCAAGAGACCCAGTACTTC. As protein: CSVRRGTQETQYF. The chain links TRBV29-1 to TRBJ2-5, with D perhaps matching TRBD1 (6 bases). Germline CDR1 is SQVTM and CDR2 is ANQGSEA. Deletions cut 5 bases from V and 1 base from J, with 11 bases between. The CDR3 extends over 13 amino acids.

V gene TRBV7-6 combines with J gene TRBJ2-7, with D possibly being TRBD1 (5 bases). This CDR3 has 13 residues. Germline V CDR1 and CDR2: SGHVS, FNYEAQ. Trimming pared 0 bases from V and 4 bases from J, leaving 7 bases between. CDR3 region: CASSLARGYEQYF. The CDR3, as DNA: TGTGCCAGCAGCTTAGCAAGGGGATACGAGCAGTACTTC.

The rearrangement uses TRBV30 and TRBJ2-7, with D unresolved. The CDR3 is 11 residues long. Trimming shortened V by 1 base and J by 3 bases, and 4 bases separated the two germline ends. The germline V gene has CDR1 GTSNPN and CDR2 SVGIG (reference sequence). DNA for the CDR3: TGTGCCTGGAGTGGCGGCTACGAGCAGTACTTC. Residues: CAWSGGYEQYF.

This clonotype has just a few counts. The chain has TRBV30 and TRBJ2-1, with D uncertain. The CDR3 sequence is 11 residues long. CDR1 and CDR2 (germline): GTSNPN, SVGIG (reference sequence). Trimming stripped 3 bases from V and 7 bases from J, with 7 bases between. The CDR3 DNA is TGTGCCTGGAGGGGCCGGAATGAGCAGTTCTTC. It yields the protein CAWRGRNEQFF. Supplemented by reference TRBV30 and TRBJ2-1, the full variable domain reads SQTIHQWPATLVQPVGSPLSLECTVEGTSNPNLYWYRQAAGRGLQLLFYSVGIGQISSEVPQNLSASRPQDRQFILSSKKLLLSDSGFYLCAWRGRNEQFFGPGTRLTVL.

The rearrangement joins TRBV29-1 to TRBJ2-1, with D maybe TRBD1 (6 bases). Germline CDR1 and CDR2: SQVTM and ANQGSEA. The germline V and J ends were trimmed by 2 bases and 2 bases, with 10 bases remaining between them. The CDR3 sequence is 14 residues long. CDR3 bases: TGCAGCGTTGAAAAAAACAGGGCCTACAATGAGCAGTTCTTC. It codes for CSVEKNRAYNEQFF.

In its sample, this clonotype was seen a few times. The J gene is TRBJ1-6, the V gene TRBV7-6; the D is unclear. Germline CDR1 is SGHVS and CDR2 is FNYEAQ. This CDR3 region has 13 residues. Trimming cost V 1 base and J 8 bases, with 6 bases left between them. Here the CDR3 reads CASSLEGYSPLHF. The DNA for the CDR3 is TGTGCCAGCAGCTTAGAAGGGTATTCACCCCTCCACTTT.

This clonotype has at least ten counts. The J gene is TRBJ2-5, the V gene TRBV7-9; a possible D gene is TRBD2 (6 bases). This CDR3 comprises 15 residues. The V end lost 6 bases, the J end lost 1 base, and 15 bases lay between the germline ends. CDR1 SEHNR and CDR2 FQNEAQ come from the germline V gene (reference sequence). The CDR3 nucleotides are TGTGCCAGCAGACCTCCAGGCGGGGCCCAAGAGACCCAGTACTTC. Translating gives CASRPPGGAQETQYF. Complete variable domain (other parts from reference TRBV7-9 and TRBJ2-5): DTGVSQNPRHKITKRGQNVTFRCDPISEHNRLYWYRQTLGQGPEFLTYFQNEAQLEKSRLLSDRFSAERPKGSFSTLEIQRTEQGDSAMYLCASRPPGGAQETQYFGPGTRLLVL.

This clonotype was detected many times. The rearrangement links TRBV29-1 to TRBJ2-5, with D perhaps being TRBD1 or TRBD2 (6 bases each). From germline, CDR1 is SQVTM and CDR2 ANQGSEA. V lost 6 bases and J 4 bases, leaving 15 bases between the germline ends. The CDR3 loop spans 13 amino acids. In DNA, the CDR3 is TGCAGCGTCCTAAACAAGGGGGGAGAGACCCAGTACTTC. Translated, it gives CSVLNKGGETQYF.

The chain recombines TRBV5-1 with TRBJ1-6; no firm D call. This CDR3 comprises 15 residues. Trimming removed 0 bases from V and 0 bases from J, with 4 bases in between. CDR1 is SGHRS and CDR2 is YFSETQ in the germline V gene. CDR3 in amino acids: CASSLAFSYNSPLHF. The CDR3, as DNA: TGCGCCAGCAGCTTGGCCTTCTCCTATAATTCACCCCTCCACTTT.